These 8 T cell receptor beta chains originate from one sample sequenced in a study of CD8+ T cells in alopecia areata. Isolated RNA was reverse transcribed into cDNA used as the sequencing template. Some clones are missing from TCRdb's copy, which holds only in-frame ones; the method was immunoSEQ multiplex PCR. The repertoire consists of 180,000 or so clones, with 40% to 55% occurring once and the leading ten covering about a tenth. Treatment defined: oral pan-JAK inhibitor, 5-10 mg twice daily. The specimen was CD8+ T cells sorted from blood, collected between weeks 51 and 52, from a patient treated with tofacitinib. The receptors here all came from a human donor with alopecia areata.

A remark on this clone: The sample holds other DNA sequences that translate to the same CDR3. V usage is TRBV2 and J usage is TRBJ2-2; TRBD1 matches at 7 bases. The CDR3 extends over 12 amino acids. CDR1 is SNHLY and CDR2 is FYNNEI in the germline V gene. The trim removed 8 bases at V and 3 bases at J, leaving 0 bases unmatched. The CDR3 loop reads CASQGDTGELFF. The CDR3 DNA sequence: TGTGCCAGCCAGGGGGACACCGGGGAGCTGTTTTTT.

This chain uses TRBV5-1 with TRBJ2-2, with D hard to call. V was pared by 0 bases and J by 4 bases, with 13 bases between. This CDR3 region has 16 residues. Germline values: CDR1 SGHRS, CDR2 YFSETQ. This CDR3 is CASSLGDFPSTGELFF. The CDR3, as DNA: TGCGCCAGCAGCTTGGGAGACTTTCCCTCCACCGGGGAGCTGTTTTTT.

In its sample, this clone was seen once. V is TRBV19 and J is TRBJ2-7; 10 nucleotides line up with TRBD2. J was trimmed by 2 bases and V by 3 bases; bases with no gene match: 4. Per germline, CDR1 LNHDA and CDR2 SQIVND (reference sequence). This CDR3 is 15 amino acids long. CDR3 residues: CASSIRTSGTYEQYF. The CDR3 DNA follows: TGTGCCAGTAGTATCCGGACTAGCGGAACCTACGAGCAGTACTTC.

This chain uses TRBV5-6 with TRBJ2-7; 7 positions match TRBD1. Germline assignment: CDR1 SGHDT and CDR2 YYEEEE. The V segment lost 4 bases and the J segment 2 bases; nucleotides outside the gene matches: 6. The CDR3 contains 14 residues. The CDR3 coding sequence is TGTGCCAGCAGCCCAAGACAGGGACCCTACGAGCAGTACTTC. Residues: CASSPRQGPYEQYF.

In its sample, this clone was seen a few times. The chain employs TRBV5-1 and TRBJ1-1, with no clear D. The V and J ends lost 2 bases and 2 bases respectively, with 1 base between them. Germline CDR1 and CDR2: SGHRS and YFSETQ. The length of the CDR3 is 11 residues. CDR3 nucleotides: TGCGCCAGCAGCTTTAACACTGAAGCTTTCTTT. Residues: CASSFNTEAFF. The variable domain in full, completed from reference TRBV5-1 and TRBJ1-1, reads KAGVTQTPRYLIKTRGQQVTLSCSPISGHRSVSWYQQTPGQGLQFLFEYFSETQRNKGNFPGRFSGRQFSNSRSEMNVSTLELGDSALYLCASSFNTEAFFGQGTRLTVV.

For the CDR3, the DNA is TGTGCCAGCAGCTGGGGCGGGATCAGTCAAGAGACCCAGTACTTC. Its protein is CASSWGGISQETQYF. The chain carries TRBV13 and TRBJ2-5; D is possibly TRBD2 (6 bases). The length of the CDR3 is 15 residues. V was shortened by 4 bases and J by 2 bases, with 14 bases between the two germline ends. Germline assignment: CDR1 PRHDT and CDR2 FYEKMQ (reference sequence).

This clone was observed a handful of times. The V gene is TRBV10-3, the J gene TRBJ2-7; D is uncertain. The V and J ends lost 2 bases and 5 bases respectively, with 13 bases between them. CDR3 size: 14 residues. Germline V lookup: CDR1 ENHRY, CDR2 SYGVKD. The CDR3: CAISEQQRMDEQYF. The DNA for the CDR3 is TGTGCCATCAGTGAGCAACAGAGAATGGACGAGCAGTACTTC.

This sequence joins TRBV7-2 and TRBJ2-7, with TRBD2 as a possible D gene (6 bases). Germline CDR1 SGHTA, CDR2 FQGNSA. The V end lost 5 bases, the J end lost 3 bases, and 14 bases lay between the germline ends. The CDR3 contains 14 residues. CDR3 coding DNA: TGTGCCAGCAGCCTTCGGACTACCGGCTACGAGCAGTACTTC. As protein: CASSLRTTGYEQYF. The variable domain in full, with the rest retrieved from reference TRBV7-2 and TRBJ2-7, is GAGVSQSPSNKVTEKGKDVELRCDPISGHTALYWYRQSLGQGLEFLIYFQGNSAPDKSGLPSDRFSAERTGGSVSTLTIQRTQQEDSAVYLCASSLRTTGYEQYFGPGTRLTVT.